This paragraph reports one T cell receptor (beta chain). Deletions cut 3 bases from V and 1 base from J, with 9 bases between. The length of the CDR3 is 14 residues. Germline CDR1 LNHDA, CDR2 SQIVND (reference sequence). Original methodology: Reference gene primers were amplified, and this amplification served to estimate nucleated cell counts. The assay was immunoSEQ multiplex PCR, and TCRdb's table has in-frame clones only and misses some. From that table come the V and J calls and clone size; the DNA was used to work out D and trimming. The sample contains about 120,000 clones, around four fifths of which appear only once. The data belong to a study of blood T cell repertoires in COVID-19. Overall study context: T cells, B-cell-depleted T cells, or PBMCs provided the cDNA or gDNA that served as material.

The clonotype was recovered from a man aged 60 to 69 with active or convalescent COVID-19. The source material was peripheral blood. The chain is built from TRBV19 and TRBJ1-1, with D maybe TRBD1 (6 bases). In DNA form, the CDR3 reads TGTGCCAGTAGTATGAGACAGGAGAACACTGAAGCTTTCTTT. It yields the protein CASSMRQENTEAFF.